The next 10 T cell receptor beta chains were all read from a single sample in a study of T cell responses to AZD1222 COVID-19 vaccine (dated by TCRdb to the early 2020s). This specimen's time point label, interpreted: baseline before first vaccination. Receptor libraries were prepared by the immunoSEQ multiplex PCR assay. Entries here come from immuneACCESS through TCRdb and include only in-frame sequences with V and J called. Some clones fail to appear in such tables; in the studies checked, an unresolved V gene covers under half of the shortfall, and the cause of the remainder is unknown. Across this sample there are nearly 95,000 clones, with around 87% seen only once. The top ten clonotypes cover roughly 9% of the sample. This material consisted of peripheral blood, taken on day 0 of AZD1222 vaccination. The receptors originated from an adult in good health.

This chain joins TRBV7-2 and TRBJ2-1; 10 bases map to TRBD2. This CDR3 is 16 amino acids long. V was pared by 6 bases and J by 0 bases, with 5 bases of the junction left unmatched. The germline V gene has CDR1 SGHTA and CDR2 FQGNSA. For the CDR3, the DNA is TGTGCCAGCAGTCCACTAGCGGGGAGCTCCTACAATGAGCAGTTCTTC. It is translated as CASSPLAGSSYNEQFF.

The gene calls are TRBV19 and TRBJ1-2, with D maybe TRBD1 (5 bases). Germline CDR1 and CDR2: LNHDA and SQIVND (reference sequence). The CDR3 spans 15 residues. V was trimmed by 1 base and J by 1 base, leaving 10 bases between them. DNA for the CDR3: TGTGCCAGTAGTATAGTAGGGGCCGTTAACTATGGCTACACCTTC. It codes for CASSIVGAVNYGYTF.

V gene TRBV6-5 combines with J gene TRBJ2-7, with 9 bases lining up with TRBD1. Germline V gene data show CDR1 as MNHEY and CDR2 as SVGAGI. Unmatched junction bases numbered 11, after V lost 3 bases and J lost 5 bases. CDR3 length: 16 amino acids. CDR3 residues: CASSYFPGTGSNEQYF. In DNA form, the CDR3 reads TGTGCCAGCAGTTATTTTCCCGGGACAGGGAGCAACGAGCAGTACTTC.

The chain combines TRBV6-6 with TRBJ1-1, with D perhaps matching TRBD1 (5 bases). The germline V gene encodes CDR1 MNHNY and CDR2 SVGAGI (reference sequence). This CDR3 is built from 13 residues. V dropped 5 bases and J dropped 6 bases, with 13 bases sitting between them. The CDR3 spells CASSPGSIAEAFF. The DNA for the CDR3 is TGTGCCAGCAGTCCAGGGTCGATCGCTGAAGCTTTCTTT.

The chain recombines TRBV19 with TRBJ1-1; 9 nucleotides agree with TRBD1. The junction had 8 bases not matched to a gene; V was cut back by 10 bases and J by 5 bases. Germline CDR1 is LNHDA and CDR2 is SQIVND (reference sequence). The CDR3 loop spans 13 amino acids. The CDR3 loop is CATLGQGETEAFF. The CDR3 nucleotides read TGTGCCACACTGGGACAGGGAGAGACTGAAGCTTTCTTT.

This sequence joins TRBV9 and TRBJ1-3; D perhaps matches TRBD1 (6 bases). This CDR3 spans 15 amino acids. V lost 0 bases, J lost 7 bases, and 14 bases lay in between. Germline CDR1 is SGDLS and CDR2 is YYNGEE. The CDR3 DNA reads TGTGCCAGCAGCGTAGGGAAACGTACAGGGAACACCATATATTTT. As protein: CASSVGKRTGNTIYF.

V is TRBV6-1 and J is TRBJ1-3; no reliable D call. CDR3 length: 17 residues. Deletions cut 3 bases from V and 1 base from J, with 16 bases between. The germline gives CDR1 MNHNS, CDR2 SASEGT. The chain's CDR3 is CASSEPAPASSGNTIYF. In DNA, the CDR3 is TGTGCCAGCAGTGAGCCCGCCCCTGCGAGTTCTGGAAACACCATATATTTT.

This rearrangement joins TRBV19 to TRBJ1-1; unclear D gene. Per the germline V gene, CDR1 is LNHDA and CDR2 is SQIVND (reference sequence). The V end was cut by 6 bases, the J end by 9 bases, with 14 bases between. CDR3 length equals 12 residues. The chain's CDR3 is CASSSLRAQAFF. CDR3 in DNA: TGTGCCAGTAGCTCCTTACGGGCTCAAGCTTTCTTT.

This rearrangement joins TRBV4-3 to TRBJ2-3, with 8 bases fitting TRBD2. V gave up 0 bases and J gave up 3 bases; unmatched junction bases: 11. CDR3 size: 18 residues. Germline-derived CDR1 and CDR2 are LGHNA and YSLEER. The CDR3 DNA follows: TGCGCCAGCAGCCAAGATTTCGGGCGGGGGGTACGAACAGATACGCAGTATTTT. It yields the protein CASSQDFGRGVRTDTQYF.

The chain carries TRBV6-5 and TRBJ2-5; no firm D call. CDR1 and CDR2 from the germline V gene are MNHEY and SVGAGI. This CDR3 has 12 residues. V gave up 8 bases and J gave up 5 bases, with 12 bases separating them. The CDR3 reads CASRAFEETQYF. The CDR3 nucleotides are TGTGCCAGCCGGGCGTTTGAGGAGACCCAGTACTTC.